This TCR beta chain was captured in a study of blood T cell repertoires in COVID-19. Whole-study context: PBMCs, B-cell-depleted T cells, or T cells were the source of the cDNA or gDNA that made up the material.

CDR1 is MNHNS and CDR2 is SASEGT in the germline V gene. This CDR3 region has 12 residues. The ends were cut back, 3 bases at V and 9 bases at J, with 11 bases in the middle. Using immunoSEQ multiplex PCR, the repertoire was profiled, and TCRdb retains in-frame clones only, with some absent. Of roughly 20,000 clones listed, roughly 87% were seen once; the top ten hold about an eighth. This TCR derives from a man aged 55 to 70 with active COVID-19. The rearrangement uses TRBV6-1 and TRBJ2-5; a possible D gene is TRBD1 (6 bases). The sample comprised peripheral blood. DNA of the CDR3: TGTGCCAGCAGTGACCTAAAGGGGGCCCAGTACTTC. Its protein product is CASSDLKGAQYF.